The 13 T cell receptor beta chains below were found in one sample sequenced in a study of beta chain features in type 1 diabetes. These receptors have no known antigen. Study-wide results and caveats: In every one of the four CD4+ subsets, TCRB CDR3s were moderately but significantly shorter in Type 1 diabetes patients.

Isolated RNA was reverse transcribed in full, so expressed TCRB transcripts were sequenced. The table came from immunoSEQ multiplex PCR; TCRdb's copy has only in-frame clones and leaves some out. Here the sample spans some 370,000 clones, over 8.5% being singletons. Source material: central memory CD4+ T cells from blood. The origin of the receptors is a young man with type 1 diabetes.

Many counts were recorded for this clone. Within the sample, other DNA sequences also encode this same CDR3. The chain carries TRBV6-5 and TRBJ2-7; 12 bases fit TRBD2. V shed 0 bases, J shed 4 bases, and the junction held 1 base outside the gene matches. From germline, CDR1 is MNHEY and CDR2 SVGAGI. The CDR3 is 15 residues long. The DNA for the CDR3 is TGTGCCAGCAGTTACTCGACTAGCGGGAGTTACGAGCAGTACTTC. Translation gives CASSYSTSGSYEQYF.

This clone has only a few counts. Different DNA sequences within this sample yield the same CDR3. V gene TRBV7-9 combines with J gene TRBJ1-1; D remains unclear. This CDR3 comprises 15 residues. CDR1 is SEHNR and CDR2 is FQNEAQ in the germline V gene (reference sequence). V was pared by 3 bases and J by 1 base, with 12 bases between. Here the CDR3 DNA reads TGTGCCAGCAGCTTGGACGACGGAAAGAACACTGAAGCTTTCTTT. Translating gives CASSLDDGKNTEAFF.

J is TRBJ2-7 and V is TRBV6-6; D ambiguous. Trimming cost V 0 bases and J 6 bases, with 12 bases left between them. Germline CDR1 and CDR2: MNHNY and SVGAGI (reference sequence). The CDR3 covers 14 residues. Written as DNA, the CDR3 is TGTGCCAGCAGTTACTCGAACCAGCTTCCCGAGCAGTACTTC. Protein product: CASSYSNQLPEQYF.

This chain joins TRBV5-6 and TRBJ1-1, with D possibly being TRBD1 (6 bases). With 3 bases removed from V and 5 bases from J, the gap between germline ends came to 14 bases. Germline CDR1 is SGHDT and CDR2 is YYEEEE. The CDR3 totals 14 residues. CDR3 coding DNA: TGTGCCAGCAGCTCTTACAGGGTGGGGACTGAAGCTTTCTTT. Its translation: CASSSYRVGTEAFF.

For the CDR3, the DNA is TGCGCCAGCAGCTTAGGCAGGGAGGGTTACAATGAGCAGTTCTTC. This gives the protein CASSLGREGYNEQFF. The chain links TRBV5-1 to TRBJ2-1, with TRBD2 identical over 7 bases. The germline V gene encodes CDR1 SGHRS and CDR2 YFSETQ. J was trimmed by 4 bases and V by 2 bases; bases with no gene match: 6. CDR3 size: 15 residues.

With respect to this clone: Other DNA variants within this sample encode the same CDR3. This chain links TRBV7-9 with TRBJ1-2; D is unresolved. This CDR3 comprises 12 residues. The ends were cut back, 2 bases at V and 6 bases at J, with 7 bases in the middle. The germline gives CDR1 SEHNR, CDR2 FQNEAQ (reference sequence). CDR3 residues: CASSLRGDGYTF. Here the CDR3 DNA reads TGTGCCAGCAGCTTACGTGGGGATGGCTACACCTTC.

The V call is TRBV7-2, the J call TRBJ1-5; D is uncertain. The V end lost 0 bases, the J end lost 2 bases, and 11 bases lay between the germline ends. Germline V lookup: CDR1 SGHTA, CDR2 FQGNSA. CDR3 length equals 16 residues. The CDR3 nucleotides are TGTGCCAGCAGCTTAGCGGATTGGGGTGGCAATCAGCCCCAGCATTTT. Translated, it gives CASSLADWGGNQPQHF.

This clone was detected a few times. The chain recombines TRBV6-5 with TRBJ1-2; D remains ambiguous. The V end lost 6 bases, the J end lost 4 bases, and 12 bases lay between the germline ends. The CDR3 has 13 amino acids. In germline, CDR1 is MNHEY, CDR2 SVGAGI. The DNA of the CDR3 is TGTGCCAGCAGCATCGACGGTGGCTATGGCTACACCTTC. This sequence encodes CASSIDGGYGYTF.

The rearrangement links TRBV6-1 to TRBJ2-1, with TRBD2 matching over 10 bases. The CDR3 is 17 residues long. Trimming at V came to 2 bases and at J to 6 bases, leaving 10 bases not matched to a gene. The germline gives CDR1 MNHNS, CDR2 SASEGT. The CDR3 reads CASSEFTSGTTGNEQFF. For the CDR3, the DNA is TGTGCCAGCAGTGAATTTACTAGCGGGACCACCGGCAATGAGCAGTTCTTC.

This clone came up a few times. Other DNA sequences within the sample encode an identical CDR3. This chain connects TRBV6-6 to TRBJ2-7, with D uncertain. From germline, CDR1 is MNHNY and CDR2 SVGAGI (reference sequence). Trimming took off 2 bases at V and 5 bases at J, with 4 bases between the two ends. This CDR3 contains 11 residues. CDR3 sequence reads: CASSYLDEQYF. CDR3 sequence (DNA): TGTGCCAGCAGTTACCTAGACGAGCAGTACTTC.

This clone was counted a few times. This chain connects TRBV7-9 to TRBJ2-2; 7 bases are shared with TRBD2. The CDR3 is 15 amino acids. Germline CDR1 and CDR2: SEHNR and FQNEAQ (reference sequence). V lost 3 bases to trimming and J lost 0 bases; unmatched junction nucleotides: 1. The CDR3, as DNA: TGTGCCAGCAGCTTCGCGGGGGCGAACACCGGGGAGCTGTTTTTT. Its translation is CASSFAGANTGELFF.

This clone was counted between two and nine times. In DNA, the CDR3 is TGCGCCAGCAGCCAAGGGGGGTTTAGAGGGCGGGACAATGAGCAGTTCTTC. Translated: CASSQGGFRGRDNEQFF. This rearrangement joins TRBV4-1 to TRBJ2-1, with D perhaps matching TRBD1 or TRBD2 (5 bases each). The germline V and J ends were trimmed by 1 base and 5 bases, with 18 bases remaining between them. This CDR3 has 17 residues. Germline V lookup: CDR1 MGHRA, CDR2 YSYEKL.

Details on this clone: This may be a read error: a much more frequent sequence differs by one nucleotide. The chain links TRBV6-6 to TRBJ2-7; 9 nucleotides agree with TRBD1. This CDR3 is built from 14 residues. Germline trimming cut 6 bases from V and 5 bases from J; bases unmatched to any gene: 8. Per germline, CDR1 MNHNY and CDR2 SVGAGI (reference sequence). For the CDR3, the DNA is TGTGCCAGCAGCCCGGGACAGGGAGGCCACGAGCAGTACTTC. It specifies CASSPGQGGHEQYF.